These T cell receptor beta chains were read from a single sample in a study of T cells after yellow fever vaccination. Each CDR3 protein gets one entry after TCRdb re-called the 5' RACE reads with MiXCR. The data show some 320,000 distinct CDR3 sequences, 8.5% to 10% seen once. This specimen consisted of PBMCs, obtained on the day of the first yellow fever vaccination. All receptors derive from a young man who received the YFV17D yellow fever vaccine. CDR3s leave out the opening cysteine and the closing phenylalanine or tryptophan. A clone size is listed for some rows: how often the clone was seen (once, few, many), or a class if it is expanded.

few	TRBV20-1	TRBJ1-3	SARLTGTIY
many	TRBV20-1	TRBJ2-1	SADRRLNEQF
-	TRBV20-1	TRBJ1-6	SASSARGSSPLH
few	TRBV7-2	TRBJ1-6	ASSKDRLYNSPLH
-	TRBV5-1	TRBJ1-2	ASSPGDRTKGYT
-	TRBV7-9	TRBJ1-1	ASSSLRLMNTEAF
-	TRBV10-3	TRBJ2-3	APPREASGGSSTDTQY
-	TRBV12-3/TRBV12-4	TRBJ2-3	ASRGLAGVTDTQY
few	TRBV10-3	TRBJ1-5	ALRPGDGSDPNQPQH
-	TRBV20-1	TRBJ1-3	SAPTPSGNTIY
-	TRBV12-5	TRBJ1-1	ASGASTAKNTEAF
-	TRBV18	TRBJ1-4	ASSPDTKLF